This TCR beta chain was found in a study of cytomegalovirus exposure and HLA in healthy donors. The PCR made use of 60 Vbeta and 13 Jbeta primers. Clones were sequenced by immunoSEQ multiplex PCR, and TCRdb holds only the in-frame ones, with some missing. The sample holds about 140,000 clones, 80% seen once. Notes on this clone: Its antigen is still unknown.

Whole-study results and caveats: Fewer N-insertions than the 666-donor mean were reportedly shown by an Asian-associated ancestry cluster in a later analysis. Later work associated fewer than 20,000 TCR beta sequences with HLA alleles at 0.05 false discovery rate.

V shed 1 base and J 4 bases; nucleotides not matched to a gene: 3. CDR3 length: 15 residues. The V gene's germline CDR1 is LNHDA and CDR2 SQIVND (reference sequence). The sequence was obtained from a man between 35 and 55 years old in good health and CMV-seropositive. The source material was PBMCs. The rearrangement uses TRBV19 and TRBJ2-5; 10 nucleotides agree with TRBD2. Here the CDR3 reads CASSIASGGIETQYF. Written as DNA, the CDR3 is TGTGCCAGTAGTATAGCTAGCGGGGGAATAGAGACCCAGTACTTC. The whole variable domain, remainder taken from reference TRBV19 and TRBJ2-5, is DGGITQSPKYLFRKEGQNVTLSCEQNLNHDAMYWYRQDPGQGLRLIYYSQIVNDFQKGDIAEGYSVSREKKESFPLTVTSAQKNPTAFYLCASSIASGGIETQYFGPGTRLLVL.